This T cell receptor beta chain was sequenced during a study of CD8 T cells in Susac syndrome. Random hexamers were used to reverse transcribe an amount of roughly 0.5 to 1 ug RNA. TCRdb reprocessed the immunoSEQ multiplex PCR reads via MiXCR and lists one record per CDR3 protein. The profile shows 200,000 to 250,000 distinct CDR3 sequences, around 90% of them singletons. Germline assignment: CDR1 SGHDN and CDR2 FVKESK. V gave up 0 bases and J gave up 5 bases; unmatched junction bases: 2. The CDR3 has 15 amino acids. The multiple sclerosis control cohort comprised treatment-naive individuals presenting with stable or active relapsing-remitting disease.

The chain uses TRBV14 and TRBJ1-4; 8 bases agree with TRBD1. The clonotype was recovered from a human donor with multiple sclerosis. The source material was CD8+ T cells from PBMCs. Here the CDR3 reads CASSQDRGLNEKLFF. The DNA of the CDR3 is TGTGCCAGCAGCCAAGACAGGGGGCTGAATGAAAAACTGTTTTTT.